The present T cell receptor (beta chain) was sequenced within a study of blood T cell repertoires in COVID-19. For the study at large: Specimens from acute and convalescent COVID-19 originated in the United States, Italy and Spain. From T cells, B-cell-depleted T cells, or PBMCs came the material, which was cDNA or gDNA.

Germline V CDR1 and CDR2: LNHDA, SQIVND (reference sequence). Trimming left V 4 bases short and J 4 bases short, with 17 bases between. The CDR3 is 17 amino acids. The method was immunoSEQ multiplex PCR; TCRdb's version includes in-frame clones alone and lacks a portion of them. The sample records approximately 170,000 clones, 70% to 90% being singletons. The TCR sequence derives from a human donor in a cohort sampled during active COVID-19. Sequenced material: peripheral blood. This chain connects TRBV19 to TRBJ2-6; TRBD1 might be the D (5 bases). The CDR3 reads CASSTGPPSGGANVLTF. The CDR3 DNA reads as TGTGCCAGTAGTACAGGGCCGCCCTCTGGCGGGGCCAACGTCCTGACTTTC. Full variable domain (rest looked up from reference TRBV19 and TRBJ2-6): DGGITQSPKYLFRKEGQNVTLSCEQNLNHDAMYWYRQDPGQGLRLIYYSQIVNDFQKGDIAEGYSVSREKKESFPLTVTSAQKNPTAFYLCASSTGPPSGGANVLTFGAGSRLTVL.